These 16 T cell receptor beta chains originate from one sample sequenced in a study of shared clonotypes between healthy human individuals. Assay used: immunoSEQ multiplex PCR; TCRdb lists only in-frame clones, some missing. The table shows 1,400,000 or so clones, with 98% occurring only once. Sequences were obtained from naive CD4+ T cells sorted from blood. Subset specified: CD45RA+ positively selected. The receptors were sampled from a man under 40 in good health.

The V call is TRBV13, the J call TRBJ1-1, with a tentative D call TRBD1 (6 bases). CDR1 and CDR2 from the germline V gene are PRHDT and FYEKMQ (reference sequence). The CDR3 extends over 15 amino acids. Trimming cost V 2 bases and J 1 base, with 11 bases left between them. CDR3: CASSLSGGANTEAFF. CDR3 nucleotide sequence: TGTGCCAGCAGCTTATCCGGGGGCGCGAACACTGAAGCTTTCTTT. Full variable domain (outside the CDR3, taken from reference TRBV13 and TRBJ1-1): AAGVIQSPRHLIKEKRETATLKCYPIPRHDTVYWYQQGPGQDPQFLISFYEKMQSDKGSIPDRFSAQQFSDYHSELNMSSLELGDSALYFCASSLSGGANTEAFFGQGTRLTVV.

This clone was seen just once. Other DNA sequences from this sample encode an identical CDR3 as well. The chain recombines TRBV7-2 with TRBJ1-2; D remains ambiguous. Deletions cut 1 base from V and 5 bases from J, with 8 bases between. Germline values: CDR1 SGHTA, CDR2 FQGNSA. The CDR3 is 13 residues long. CDR3: CASSLGHGYGYTF. CDR3 DNA sequence: TGTGCCAGCAGCTTAGGGCATGGGTATGGCTACACCTTC.

This chain links TRBV19 with TRBJ2-7; D may be TRBD1 (5 bases). Per the germline V gene, CDR1 is LNHDA and CDR2 is SQIVND (reference sequence). Deletions cut 2 bases from V and 5 bases from J, with 13 bases between. This CDR3 has 14 amino acids. Here the CDR3 reads CASSIRPSRDEQYF. CDR3 coding DNA: TGTGCCAGTAGTATAAGACCCTCCAGGGACGAGCAGTACTTC.

The chain joins TRBV9 to TRBJ2-5; D remains unclear. Germline CDR1 SGDLS, CDR2 YYNGEE. The V end lost 3 bases, the J end lost 3 bases, and 12 bases lay between the germline ends. This CDR3 region has 14 residues. The DNA for the CDR3 is TGTGCCAGCAGCGGGGTCGCAGGTAAAGAGACCCAGTACTTC. It encodes CASSGVAGKETQYF.

The chain uses TRBV6-5 and TRBJ2-2; D is undetermined. V was clipped by 1 base and J by 7 bases, with 16 bases between them. Germline CDR1 and CDR2: MNHEY and SVGAGI. This CDR3 has 16 amino acids. The CDR3 bases are TGTGCCAGCAGTTACTGGCCCAAACAAACCGGCGGGGAGCTGTTTTTT. This gives the protein CASSYWPKQTGGELFF.

CDR3 region: CAITGPGEDNEQFF. CDR3 in DNA: TGTGCCATCACGGGGCCAGGAGAGGACAATGAGCAGTTCTTC. The J gene is TRBJ2-1, the V gene TRBV28, with D possibly being TRBD1 or TRBD2 (5 bases each). This CDR3 comprises 14 residues. CDR1 and CDR2 (germline): MDHEN, SYDVKM. The ends were cut back, 10 bases at V and 5 bases at J, with 18 bases in the middle.

CDR3 sequence reads: CASSMGGGTTDTQYF. As DNA, the CDR3 is TGTGCCAGTAGTATGGGCGGGGGCACCACAGATACGCAGTATTTT. The chain joins TRBV19 to TRBJ2-3, with D possibly TRBD2 on 7 matching bases. CDR3 size: 15 residues. The V and J ends lost 3 bases and 2 bases respectively, with 12 bases between them. Germline V CDR1 and CDR2: LNHDA, SQIVND (reference sequence).

The chain employs TRBV5-1 and TRBJ2-5; 7 positions match TRBD1. Trimming at V came to 0 bases and at J to 4 bases, leaving 6 bases not matched to a gene. Germline V gene lookup returns CDR1 SGHRS and CDR2 YFSETQ. The CDR3 totals 15 residues. The CDR3 reads CASSLAGSGGETQYF. The CDR3 DNA reads TGCGCCAGCAGCTTGGCAGGCTCAGGGGGAGAGACCCAGTACTTC.

This clone was found once. The chain recombines TRBV25-1 with TRBJ1-1; the D is unclear. V lost 3 bases, J lost 3 bases, and 2 bases lay in between. The germline CDR1 and CDR2 sequences are MGHDK and SYGVNS. This CDR3 region has 11 residues. The DNA for the CDR3 is TGTGCCAGCAGTGAGTACACTGAAGCTTTCTTT. The encoded protein is CASSEYTEAFF.

This chain connects TRBV5-6 to TRBJ2-2; 9 bases agree with TRBD1. Germline-derived CDR1 and CDR2 are SGHDT and YYEEEE. The CDR3 has 15 residues. The junction had 7 bases not matched to a gene; V was cut back by 4 bases and J by 6 bases. The DNA for the CDR3 is TGTGCCAGCAGCCCGGGGACAGGGAGAGCCGGGGAGCTGTTTTTT. It is translated as CASSPGTGRAGELFF.

This rearrangement joins TRBV5-4 to TRBJ2-2; D is perhaps TRBD2 (6 bases). Germline assignment: CDR1 SGHNT and CDR2 YYREEE (reference sequence). CDR3 size: 17 residues. V lost 4 bases to trimming and J lost 5 bases, with 21 bases between them. The CDR3 loop is CASSPPKAGRTTGELFF. The CDR3 DNA reads TGTGCCAGCAGCCCACCGAAAGCAGGGAGGACGACCGGGGAGCTGTTTTTT.

The chain couples TRBV28 to TRBJ1-1; D uncertain. V was shortened by 5 bases and J by 3 bases, with 13 bases between the two germline ends. Germline V gene lookup returns CDR1 MDHEN and CDR2 SYDVKM. The CDR3 extends over 14 amino acids. This CDR3 is CASSLGKFDTEAFF. CDR3 sequence (DNA): TGTGCCAGCAGTCTAGGGAAGTTTGACACTGAAGCTTTCTTT. The full variable domain, in which reference TRBV28 and TRBJ1-1 provide the parts outside the CDR3, is DVKVTQSSRYLVKRTGEKVFLECVQDMDHENMFWYRQDPGLGLRLIYFSYDVKMKEKGDIPEGYSVSREKKERFSLILESASTNQTSMYLCASSLGKFDTEAFFGQGTRLTVV.

V and J are TRBV6-5 and TRBJ1-2; 7 bases are shared with TRBD1. This CDR3 comprises 14 residues. CDR1 and CDR2 from the germline V gene are MNHEY and SVGAGI. J was trimmed by 7 bases and V by 0 bases; bases with no gene match: 5. The CDR3 bases are TGTGCCAGCAGTTACTCAACAAAGGGGGCTGGCTACACCTTC. It encodes CASSYSTKGAGYTF.

The CDR3 loop is CASRPDRDEAFF. CDR3 nucleotide sequence: TGCGCCAGCAGACCGGACAGGGATGAAGCTTTCTTT. The chain recombines TRBV5-1 with TRBJ1-1; 8 bases match TRBD1. This CDR3 is 12 amino acids long. Germline-derived CDR1 and CDR2 are SGHRS and YFSETQ. The J segment lost 7 bases and the V segment lost 5 bases, leaving 4 bases of the junction unmatched.

This chain joins TRBV28 and TRBJ1-2; D remains unclear. The CDR3 is 17 amino acids. V was trimmed by 0 bases and J by 0 bases, leaving 14 bases between them. Germline V gives CDR1 MDHEN, CDR2 SYDVKM. This CDR3 is CASSLWGAGLANYGYTF. The CDR3 DNA is TGTGCCAGCAGTTTATGGGGTGCTGGGTTAGCTAACTATGGCTACACCTTC.

The chain recombines TRBV11-3 with TRBJ2-2; possibly TRBD1 for D (6 bases). The V and J ends lost 5 bases and 3 bases respectively, with 10 bases between them. In germline, CDR1 is SGHNT, CDR2 YENEEA. The CDR3 totals 14 residues. CDR3 DNA sequence: TGTGCCAGCAGCAGAAACAGGGACACCGGGGAGCTGTTTTTT. Amino acids: CASSRNRDTGELFF.